This passage covers 10 T cell receptor beta chains from one sample sequenced in a study of CD8 T cells in Susac syndrome. An input of about 0.5 to 1 ug of RNA was subjected to reverse transcription using random hexamers. Via MiXCR, TCRdb re-called the immunoSEQ multiplex PCR reads, giving one row per CDR3 protein. The table has some 240,000 distinct CDR3 sequences, 90% to 97% seen once; the top ten hold less than 0.11%. The sample was CD4+ T cells from PBMCs. These TCRs come from a human donor with Susac syndrome.

The gene calls are TRBV4-1 and TRBJ2-7; TRBD2 matches 7 bases. Trimming at V came to 4 bases and at J to 3 bases, leaving 6 bases not matched to a gene. Germline CDR1 reads MGHRA; CDR2 reads YSYEKL. The CDR3 covers 14 residues. The CDR3 DNA follows: TGCGCCAGCAGCCTTCGGGGAGGGAACTACGAGCAGTACTTC. This encodes CASSLRGGNYEQYF.

This chain uses TRBV28 with TRBJ1-2, with TRBD1 as a possible D gene (6 bases). The V end lost 6 bases, the J end lost 8 bases, and 16 bases lay between the germline ends. The CDR3 is 13 residues long. CDR1 is MDHEN and CDR2 is SYDVKM in the germline V gene. CDR3 nucleotide sequence: TGTGCCAGCAGAACAGGGCCAGTTACCGGCTACACCTTC. Protein: CASRTGPVTGYTF.

This chain connects TRBV20-1 to TRBJ2-5; D unresolved. V lost 4 bases to trimming and J lost 7 bases, with 13 bases between them. CDR1 and CDR2 (germline): DFQATT, SNEGSKA (reference sequence). The CDR3 is made up of 12 amino acids. Here the CDR3 DNA reads TGCAGTGCTAAGCAGGACGAACGGACCCAGTACTTC. Its translation: CSAKQDERTQYF.

V gene TRBV11-3 combines with J gene TRBJ2-1; 13 bases agree with TRBD2. The CDR3 is 19 residues long. The V segment lost 2 bases and the J segment 0 bases; nucleotides outside the gene matches: 7. The germline gives CDR1 SGHNT, CDR2 YENEEA. CDR3 DNA sequence: TGTGCCAGCAGCTTACTTGGACTAGCGGGAGCTCCCTCCTACAATGAGCAGTTCTTC. Residues: CASSLLGLAGAPSYNEQFF.

The V gene is TRBV29-1, the J gene TRBJ1-5, with 8 bases that match TRBD1. Germline values: CDR1 SQVTM, CDR2 ANQGSEA. CDR3 length: 13 amino acids. V gave up 7 bases and J gave up 4 bases; unmatched junction bases: 6. CDR3 bases: TGCAGCGGAGTGACAGGGGTAAATCAGCCCCAGCATTTT. Translating gives CSGVTGVNQPQHF.

The chain uses TRBV14 and TRBJ1-4; the D is unclear. The germline gives CDR1 SGHDN, CDR2 FVKESK. The CDR3 extends over 12 amino acids. With 6 bases removed from V and 6 bases from J, the gap between germline ends came to 8 bases. The CDR3 DNA follows: TGTGCCAGCAGACGAACACATGAAAAACTGTTTTTT. Protein: CASRRTHEKLFF.

This clonotype appeared once. The V call is TRBV29-1, the J call TRBJ1-4, with 7 bases lining up with TRBD1. Germline CDR1 reads SQVTM; CDR2 reads ANQGSEA. The CDR3 loop spans 16 amino acids. V lost 3 bases to trimming and J lost 10 bases; unmatched junction nucleotides: 17. This chain's CDR3 is CSVEATRGSPVRKLFF. The CDR3 DNA reads as TGCAGCGTTGAGGCTACCAGGGGGTCCCCTGTGCGAAAACTGTTTTTT.

The chain is built from TRBV2 and TRBJ2-1; unclear D gene. CDR1 is SNHLY and CDR2 is FYNNEI in the germline V gene. CDR3 length equals 13 residues. Between the trimmed V and J ends, which lost 4 bases and 5 bases, there was a span of 9 bases. CDR3 sequence reads: CASSVSRNNEQFF. CDR3 DNA: TGTGCCAGCAGTGTATCGCGAAACAATGAGCAGTTCTTC.

This clonotype was seen a single time. The chain employs TRBV14 and TRBJ1-5; TRBD1 is a possible D gene (5 bases). CDR1 is SGHDN, CDR2 FVKESK, per germline. The CDR3 spans 13 residues. V lost 8 bases, J lost 3 bases, and 11 bases lay in between. CDR3 sequence reads: CASSGGTNQPQHF. The CDR3, as DNA: TGTGCCAGCTCCGGAGGGACCAATCAGCCCCAGCATTTT.

This chain joins TRBV19 and TRBJ2-1; D is possibly TRBD1 (6 bases). This CDR3 comprises 12 residues. CDR1 and CDR2 (germline): LNHDA, SQIVND (reference sequence). Deletions cut 9 bases from V and 6 bases from J, with 12 bases between. CDR3 bases: TGTGCCAGCACCGGACAGTTCAATGAGCAGTTCTTC. It encodes CASTGQFNEQFF. Filled out from reference TRBV19 and TRBJ2-1, the complete variable domain reads DGGITQSPKYLFRKEGQNVTLSCEQNLNHDAMYWYRQDPGQGLRLIYYSQIVNDFQKGDIAEGYSVSREKKESFPLTVTSAQKNPTAFYLCASTGQFNEQFFGPGTRLTVL.